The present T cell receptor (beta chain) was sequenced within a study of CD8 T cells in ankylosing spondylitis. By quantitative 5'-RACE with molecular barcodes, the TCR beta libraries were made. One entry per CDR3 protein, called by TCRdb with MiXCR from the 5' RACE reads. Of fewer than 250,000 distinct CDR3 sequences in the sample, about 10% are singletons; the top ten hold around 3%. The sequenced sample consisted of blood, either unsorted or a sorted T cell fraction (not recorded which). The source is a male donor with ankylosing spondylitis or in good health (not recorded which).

CDR3 in amino acids: CASSPSSAYNEQFF. The CDR3 DNA is TGTGCCAGCAGCCCTAGCAGCGCCTACAATGAGCAGTTCTTC. This chain links TRBV7-9 with TRBJ2-1; a possible D gene is TRBD2 (5 bases). This CDR3 has 14 residues. CDR1 and CDR2 (germline): SEHNR, FQNEAQ (reference sequence). V lost 5 bases and J 2 bases, leaving 10 bases between the germline ends.